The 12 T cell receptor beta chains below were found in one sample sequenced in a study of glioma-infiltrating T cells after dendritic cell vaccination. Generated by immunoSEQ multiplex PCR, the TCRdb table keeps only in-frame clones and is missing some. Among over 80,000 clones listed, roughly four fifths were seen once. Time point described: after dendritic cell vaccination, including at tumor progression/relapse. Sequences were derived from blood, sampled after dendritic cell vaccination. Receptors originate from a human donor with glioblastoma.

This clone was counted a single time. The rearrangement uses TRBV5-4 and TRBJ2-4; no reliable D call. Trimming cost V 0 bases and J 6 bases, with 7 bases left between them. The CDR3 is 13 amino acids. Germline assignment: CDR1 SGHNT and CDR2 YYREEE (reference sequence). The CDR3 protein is CASSLESGNIQYF. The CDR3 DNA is TGTGCCAGCAGCTTGGAATCAGGAAACATTCAGTACTTC.

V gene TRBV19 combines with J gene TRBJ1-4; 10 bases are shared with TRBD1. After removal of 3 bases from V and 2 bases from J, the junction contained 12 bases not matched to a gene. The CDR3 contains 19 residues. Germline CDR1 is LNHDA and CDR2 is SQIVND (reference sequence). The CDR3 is CASSMYRQGASVTNEKLFF. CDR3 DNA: TGTGCCAGTAGTATGTATCGACAGGGGGCGTCTGTTACTAATGAAAAACTGTTTTTT.

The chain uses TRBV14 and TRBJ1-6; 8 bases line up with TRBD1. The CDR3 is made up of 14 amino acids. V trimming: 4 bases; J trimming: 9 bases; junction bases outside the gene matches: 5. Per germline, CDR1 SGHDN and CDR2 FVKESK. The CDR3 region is CASSLQGAASPLHF. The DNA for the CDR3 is TGTGCCAGCAGCCTCCAGGGGGCTGCTTCACCCCTCCACTTT.

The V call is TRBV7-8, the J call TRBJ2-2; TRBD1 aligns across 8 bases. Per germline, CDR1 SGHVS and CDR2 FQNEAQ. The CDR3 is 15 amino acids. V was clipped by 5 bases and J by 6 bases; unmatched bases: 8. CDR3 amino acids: CASSPGQGHAGELFF. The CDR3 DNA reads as TGTGCCAGCAGCCCCGGACAGGGACATGCCGGGGAGCTGTTTTTT.

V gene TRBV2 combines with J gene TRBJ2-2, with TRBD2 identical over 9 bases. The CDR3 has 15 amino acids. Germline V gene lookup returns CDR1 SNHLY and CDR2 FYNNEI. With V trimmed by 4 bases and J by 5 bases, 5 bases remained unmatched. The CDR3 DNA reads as TGTGCCAGCAGTGCAAGGACTAGCGATACCGGGGAGCTGTTTTTT. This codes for CASSARTSDTGELFF.

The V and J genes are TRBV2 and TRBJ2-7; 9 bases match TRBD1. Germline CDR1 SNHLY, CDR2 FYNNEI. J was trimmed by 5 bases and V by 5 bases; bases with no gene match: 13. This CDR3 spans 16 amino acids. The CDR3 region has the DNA TGTGCCAGCAGTTCCTCGGGGACAGGGTTTCAGAACGAGCAGTACGTC. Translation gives CASSSSGTGFQNEQYV.

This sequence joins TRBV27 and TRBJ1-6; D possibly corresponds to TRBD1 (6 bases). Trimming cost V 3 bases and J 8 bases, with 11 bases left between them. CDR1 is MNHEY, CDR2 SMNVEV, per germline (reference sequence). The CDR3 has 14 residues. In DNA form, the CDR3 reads TGTGCCAGCAGTTTTTCAGGGACATATTCACCCCTCCACTTT. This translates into CASSFSGTYSPLHF.

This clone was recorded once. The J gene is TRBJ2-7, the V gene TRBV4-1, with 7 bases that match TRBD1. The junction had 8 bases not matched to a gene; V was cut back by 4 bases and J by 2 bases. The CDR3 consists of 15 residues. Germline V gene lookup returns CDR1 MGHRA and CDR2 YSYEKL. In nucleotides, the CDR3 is TGCGCCAGCAGCCGAAACAGGGGTGGCACCTACGAGCAGTACGTC. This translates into CASSRNRGGTYEQYV.

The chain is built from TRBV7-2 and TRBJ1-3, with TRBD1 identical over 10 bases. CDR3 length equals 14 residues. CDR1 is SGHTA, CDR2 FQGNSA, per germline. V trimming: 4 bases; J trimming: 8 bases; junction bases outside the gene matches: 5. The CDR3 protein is CASSSGTGEHTIYF. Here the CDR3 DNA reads TGTGCCAGCAGCTCCGGGACAGGGGAACACACCATATATTTT.

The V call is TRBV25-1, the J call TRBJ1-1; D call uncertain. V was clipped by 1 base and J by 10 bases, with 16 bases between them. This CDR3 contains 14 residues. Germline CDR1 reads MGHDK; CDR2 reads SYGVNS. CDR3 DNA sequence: TGTGCCAGCAGTGAATCGGGAGGGTCGGGAATAGCTTTCTTT. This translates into CASSESGGSGIAFF.

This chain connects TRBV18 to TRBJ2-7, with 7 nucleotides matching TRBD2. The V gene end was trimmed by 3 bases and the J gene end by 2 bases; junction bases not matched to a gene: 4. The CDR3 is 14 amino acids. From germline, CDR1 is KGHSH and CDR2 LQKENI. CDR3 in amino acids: CASSPAGVTYEQYV. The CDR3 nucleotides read TGTGCCAGCTCACCGGCGGGGGTAACCTACGAGCAGTACGTC.

Here the CDR3 reads CAISDGQGGGNQPQHF. The CDR3 DNA reads TGTGCCATCAGTGACGGACAGGGTGGAGGCAATCAGCCCCAGCATTTT. The gene calls are TRBV10-3 and TRBJ1-5; 8 nucleotides agree with TRBD1. CDR1 is ENHRY, CDR2 SYGVKD, per germline. Trimming took 3 bases from V and 2 from J; bases not matched to a gene: 6. This CDR3 has 16 residues.